Shown below are 27 T cell receptor beta chains from a single sample sequenced in a study of beta chain features in type 1 diabetes. TCRB transcripts that were expressed got sequenced, as all of the isolated RNA had been reverse transcribed. TCRdb keeps only in-frame clones here, not all; method: immunoSEQ multiplex PCR. The sample holds about 110,000 clones, under 40% seen once. Sequencing used stem cell memory CD4+ T cells from blood. All receptors derive from a woman under 30 in good health.

This clone was counted a single time. The chain employs TRBV12-5 and TRBJ2-6; TRBD2 aligns across 7 bases. This CDR3 spans 19 amino acids. Germline V gene lookup returns CDR1 LGHNT and CDR2 FRNRAP. The trim removed 9 bases at V and 0 bases at J, leaving 17 bases unmatched. As DNA, the CDR3 is TGTGCTAGCGGGGGGAGGGCAGGAGAACGATTCTCTGGGGCCAACGTCCTGACTTTC. This codes for CASGGRAGERFSGANVLTF.

This clone was seen a few times. The rearrangement uses TRBV5-4 and TRBJ2-7, with D possibly matching TRBD1 (6 bases). Germline V gene lookup returns CDR1 SGHNT and CDR2 YYREEE (reference sequence). The CDR3 extends over 13 amino acids. The ends were cut back, 4 bases at V and 5 bases at J, with 13 bases in the middle. The CDR3 DNA reads as TGTGCCAGCAGCCGAGGACAGTTACACGAGCAGTACTTC. Translated, it gives CASSRGQLHEQYF.

The chain's CDR3 is CASPRGGGGANVLTF. Here the CDR3 DNA reads TGTGCCAGCCCACGGGGGGGCGGTGGGGCCAACGTCCTGACTTTC. The chain has TRBV7-6 and TRBJ2-6; 8 bases line up with TRBD2. CDR1 and CDR2 (germline): SGHVS, FNYEAQ. CDR3 length: 15 amino acids. J was trimmed by 3 bases and V by 8 bases; bases with no gene match: 6.

The V gene is TRBV20-1, the J gene TRBJ1-1, with no clear D. V was pared by 3 bases and J by 10 bases, with 9 bases between. CDR3 length: 10 amino acids. Germline V gives CDR1 DFQATT, CDR2 SNEGSKA (reference sequence). The chain's CDR3 is CSASSGLAFF. CDR3 nucleotides: TGCAGTGCTAGTTCCGGGTTAGCTTTCTTT.

The V call is TRBV5-6, the J call TRBJ1-2, with D possibly being TRBD1 (5 bases). This CDR3 region has 14 residues. V was shortened by 1 base and J by 4 bases, with 11 bases between the two germline ends. The germline CDR1 and CDR2 sequences are SGHDT and YYEEEE. CDR3 sequence reads: CASSLKGPSYGYTF. In DNA form, the CDR3 reads TGTGCCAGCAGCTTGAAGGGGCCAAGCTATGGCTACACCTTC.

This clone has just a few counts. The V call is TRBV9, the J call TRBJ2-4, with TRBD2 matching 9 bases. V lost 5 bases and J lost 8; bases outside the gene matches: 8. Looked up from germline, CDR1 is SGDLS and CDR2 is YYNGEE. The CDR3 runs to 14 residues. The CDR3 DNA sequence: TGTGCCAGCAGTTCTAGCGGGAAGGGATACATTCAGTACTTC. Its protein product is CASSSSGKGYIQYF.

V and J are TRBV11-2 and TRBJ2-1; 7 bases fit TRBD2. The germline CDR1 and CDR2 sequences are SGHAT and FQNNGV. V lost 5 bases, J lost 3 bases, and 7 bases stayed unmatched. The CDR3 runs 15 residues. CDR3 DNA sequence: TGTGCCAGCAGCCCCAGGTCTAGCGGCTACAATGAGCAGTTCTTC. Amino acid sequence: CASSPRSSGYNEQFF.

This sequence joins TRBV30 and TRBJ2-7, with 8 bases fitting TRBD2. The CDR3 is 14 amino acids. Germline V gene data show CDR1 as GTSNPN and CDR2 as SVGIG (reference sequence). Trimming removed 5 bases from V and 3 bases from J; junction bases left unmatched: 9. CDR3 DNA sequence: TGTGCCTGGGGGTTTTTAGCGGGGCACTACGAGCAGTACTTC. Protein sequence: CAWGFLAGHYEQYF.

This sequence joins TRBV18 and TRBJ1-4; the match to TRBD1 covers 7 bases. J was trimmed by 4 bases and V by 1 base; bases with no gene match: 6. There are 16 residues in the CDR3. Germline-derived CDR1 and CDR2 are KGHSH and LQKENI. This CDR3 reads CASSPLSGQNNEKLFF. CDR3 nucleotides: TGTGCCAGCTCACCACTTTCGGGACAGAATAATGAAAAACTGTTTTTT.

The rearrangement uses TRBV11-3 and TRBJ2-2, with D hard to call. The V end was cut by 1 base, the J end by 6 bases, with 3 bases between. The CDR3 is 12 residues long. Germline V gene sequence: CDR1 SGHNT, CDR2 YENEEA. As DNA, the CDR3 is TGTGCCAGCAGCTTAGGCGCCGGGGAGCTGTTTTTT. Its protein is CASSLGAGELFF.

The V and J genes are TRBV4-1 and TRBJ2-5, with D possibly being TRBD1 (6 bases). CDR1 and CDR2 (germline): MGHRA, YSYEKL. This CDR3 is 14 amino acids long. V lost 5 bases and J lost 2, with 12 bases in between. CDR3 coding DNA: TGCGCCAGCAGCACCTCGGGACATCAAGAGACCCAGTACTTC. It yields the protein CASSTSGHQETQYF.

The gene calls are TRBV28 and TRBJ2-5; 10 nucleotides match TRBD2. Looked up from germline, CDR1 is MDHEN and CDR2 is SYDVKM. The V gene end was trimmed by 5 bases and the J gene end by 5 bases; junction bases not matched to a gene: 17. The CDR3 is made up of 18 amino acids. The CDR3: CASSTQWGLAGVGETQYF. The CDR3 coding sequence is TGTGCCAGCAGTACTCAATGGGGGCTAGCGGGAGTTGGCGAGACCCAGTACTTC.

This clone was seen a few times. The chain couples TRBV5-5 to TRBJ2-1, with D possibly being TRBD2 (6 bases). CDR1 is SGHKS, CDR2 YYEKEE, per germline (reference sequence). Trimming removed 3 bases at V and 3 bases at J, with 13 bases between. The CDR3 loop spans 15 amino acids. The CDR3 protein is CASSSAGRNYNEQFF. CDR3 DNA sequence: TGTGCCAGCAGCTCCGCGGGACGGAACTACAATGAGCAGTTCTTC.

V and J are TRBV28 and TRBJ2-5; D possibly corresponds to TRBD2 (6 bases). Germline CDR1 reads MDHEN; CDR2 reads SYDVKM. Between the trimmed V and J ends, which lost 8 bases and 3 bases, there was a span of 13 bases. This CDR3 region has 13 residues. Here the CDR3 DNA reads TGTGCCAGCGGGCAGACGGGAGAAGAGACCCAGTACTTC. Protein product: CASGQTGEETQYF.

The CDR3 region has the DNA TGCAGTGCTGGCCGCTACGAGCAGTACTTC. Encoded protein: CSAGRYEQYF. The chain uses TRBV20-1 and TRBJ2-7; D remains unclear. This CDR3 contains 10 residues. Germline CDR1 is DFQATT and CDR2 is SNEGSKA (reference sequence). V lost 5 bases and J lost 3, with 5 bases in between.

This clone was detected a few times. The rearrangement joins TRBV7-8 to TRBJ1-2; D is possibly TRBD1 (5 bases). Germline CDR1 and CDR2: SGHVS and FQNEAQ. Trimming stripped 5 bases from V and 0 bases from J, with 10 bases between. The CDR3 loop spans 14 amino acids. As DNA, the CDR3 is TGTGCCAGCAGCGAACAGGAGTCTAACTATGGCTACACCTTC. This codes for CASSEQESNYGYTF.

This clone was picked up a small number of times. The J gene is TRBJ1-6, the V gene TRBV27; D might be TRBD1 (5 bases). V was shortened by 5 bases and J by 8 bases, with 13 bases between the two germline ends. The germline V gene has CDR1 MNHEY and CDR2 SMNVEV (reference sequence). This CDR3 region has 14 residues. CDR3 sequence reads: CASSPYGADSPLHF. The DNA for the CDR3 is TGTGCCAGCAGTCCCTATGGGGCAGATTCACCCCTCCACTTT.

This clone has more than one count but fewer than ten. The chain links TRBV27 to TRBJ2-3; 8 bases are a match to TRBD2. V lost 1 base to trimming and J lost 2 bases; unmatched junction nucleotides: 2. Germline V gene sequence: CDR1 MNHEY, CDR2 SMNVEV (reference sequence). The CDR3 spans 15 residues. CDR3 coding DNA: TGTGCCAGCAGTTTATTGCGGGGGGACACAGATACGCAGTATTTT. Its translation is CASSLLRGDTDTQYF.

This chain links TRBV5-1 with TRBJ2-5, with D unclear. Matching the DNA end better, TRBJ2-7 makes the J call doubtful. CDR3 length: 13 amino acids. Per the germline V gene, CDR1 is SGHRS and CDR2 is YFSETQ. In DNA form, the CDR3 reads TGCGCCAGCAGCTTGGACAGTTTCTACGAGCAGTACTTC. Its translation is CASSLDSFYEQYF.

The CDR3 protein is CASSYRGLAGPNTGELFF. The CDR3 region has the DNA TGCGCCAGCAGCTATCGGGGACTAGCGGGACCAAACACCGGGGAGCTGTTTTTT. The chain links TRBV5-1 to TRBJ2-2; 13 bases match TRBD2. Germline V CDR1 and CDR2: SGHRS, YFSETQ. The CDR3 runs 18 residues. V shed 3 bases, J shed 2 bases, and the junction held 7 bases outside the gene matches. The full variable domain, completed using reference TRBV5-1 and TRBJ2-2, is KAGVTQTPRYLIKTRGQQVTLSCSPISGHRSVSWYQQTPGQGLQFLFEYFSETQRNKGNFPGRFSGRQFSNSRSEMNVSTLELGDSALYLCASSYRGLAGPNTGELFFGEGSRLTVL.

The V gene is TRBV6-5, the J gene TRBJ2-1; TRBD2 matches at 7 bases. Germline CDR1 reads MNHEY; CDR2 reads SVGAGI. The ends lost 4 bases at V and 7 bases at J; junction bases unmatched: 13. This CDR3 has 16 residues. The DNA for the CDR3 is TGTGCCAGCAGTTCCCCAAGCAGCGGGAAAGGGAATGAGCAGTTCTTC. This codes for CASSSPSSGKGNEQFF.

The rearrangement links TRBV14 to TRBJ2-1; a possible D gene is TRBD2 (5 bases). V was cut by 0 bases and J by 5 bases, with 11 bases left in between. Germline V gene data show CDR1 as SGHDN and CDR2 as FVKESK. The CDR3 runs to 15 residues. The DNA for the CDR3 is TGTGCCAGCAGCCAAGATCGAGGGCCGAACAATGAGCAGTTCTTC. The encoded protein is CASSQDRGPNNEQFF.

This clone showed up just a few times. The chain couples TRBV28 to TRBJ2-5, with TRBD1 identical over 9 bases. The CDR3 runs 14 residues. The germline V gene has CDR1 MDHEN and CDR2 SYDVKM. The J segment lost 5 bases and the V segment lost 5 bases, leaving 6 bases of the junction unmatched. The CDR3 loop is CASSTQGARETQYF. The CDR3 DNA is TGTGCCAGCAGTACACAGGGGGCGCGGGAGACCCAGTACTTC.

This clone has a handful of counts. The rearrangement joins TRBV7-2 to TRBJ2-2; TRBD1 matches at 7 bases. This CDR3 contains 16 residues. V lost 5 bases and J lost 1; bases outside the gene matches: 7. Germline V CDR1 and CDR2: SGHTA, FQGNSA. CDR3: CASSRDRVRNTGELFF. The CDR3 DNA follows: TGTGCCAGCAGCCGTGACAGGGTTCGGAACACCGGGGAGCTGTTTTTT.

The V gene is TRBV6-5, the J gene TRBJ1-5; 11 nucleotides line up with TRBD1. J lost 5 bases, V lost 6 bases, and 3 bases had no gene match. This CDR3 comprises 14 residues. The germline gives CDR1 MNHEY, CDR2 SVGAGI. The CDR3 loop reads CASSRDRGDQPQHF. CDR3 DNA sequence: TGTGCCAGCAGCCGGGACAGGGGGGATCAGCCCCAGCATTTT.

The chain combines TRBV5-6 with TRBJ2-1; the D gene is possibly TRBD1 (6 bases). Trimming left V 0 bases short and J 0 bases short, with 13 bases between. Germline CDR1 and CDR2: SGHDT and YYEEEE. The CDR3 loop spans 17 amino acids. CDR3 nucleotide sequence: TGTGCCAGCAGCTTGGGGGGGCCGGTGGTCTCCTACAATGAGCAGTTCTTC. It translates to CASSLGGPVVSYNEQFF.

The chain is built from TRBV5-1 and TRBJ1-2; D remains unclear. V lost 1 base and J 2 bases, leaving 12 bases between the germline ends. There are 15 residues in the CDR3. Per the germline V gene, CDR1 is SGHRS and CDR2 is YFSETQ. CDR3 amino acids: CASSLLGRINYGYTF. DNA for the CDR3: TGCGCCAGCAGCTTGCTGGGGAGAATAAACTATGGCTACACCTTC. The variable domain in full, completed from reference TRBV5-1 and TRBJ1-2, reads KAGVTQTPRYLIKTRGQQVTLSCSPISGHRSVSWYQQTPGQGLQFLFEYFSETQRNKGNFPGRFSGRQFSNSRSEMNVSTLELGDSALYLCASSLLGRINYGYTFGSGTRLTVV.